Following are 17 T cell receptor beta chains from one sample sequenced in a study of blood T cell repertoires in COVID-19. Profiling relied on immunoSEQ multiplex PCR, and the TCRdb table lists in-frame clones only, not all of them. The profile shows more than 200,000 clones, 70% to 90% of them singletons. Specimen: peripheral blood. These receptors originate from a woman in her twenties or thirties with COVID-19, enrolled during active disease.

The chain combines TRBV28 with TRBJ2-3; D might be TRBD2 (6 bases). Germline CDR1 is MDHEN and CDR2 is SYDVKM. V shed 2 bases and J shed 1 base, with 10 bases lying between them. CDR3 length: 15 residues. Written as DNA, the CDR3 is TGTGCCAGCAGTTTAACCGGGGGTGGCACAGATACGCAGTATTTT. It codes for CASSLTGGGTDTQYF.

The table lists this clone with a count of one. The CDR3 is CASSLKQGAPDGYTF. The CDR3 DNA follows: TGTGCCAGCAGCCTGAAACAGGGGGCGCCCGATGGCTACACCTTC. The V and J genes are TRBV9 and TRBJ1-2; 9 positions match TRBD1. The germline CDR1 and CDR2 sequences are SGDLS and YYNGEE. This CDR3 region has 15 residues. Trimming at V came to 4 bases and at J to 6 bases, leaving 10 bases not matched to a gene.

This clone came up a few times. The CDR3 sequence: CASSEDQGLGNTEAFF. Written as DNA, the CDR3 is TGTGCCAGCAGTGAAGATCAGGGACTAGGAAACACTGAAGCTTTCTTT. The chain joins TRBV6-1 to TRBJ1-1, with D perhaps matching TRBD1 (5 bases). There are 16 residues in the CDR3. V lost 1 base, J lost 2 bases, and 14 bases lay in between. CDR1 MNHNS and CDR2 SASEGT come from the germline V gene.

About this clone: This specimen includes other DNA sequences encoding the same CDR3. CDR3 in amino acids: CASSWTGGADTQYF. DNA of the CDR3: TGTGCCAGCTCCTGGACAGGGGGGGCAGATACGCAGTATTTT. The V and J genes are TRBV27 and TRBJ2-3; TRBD1 aligns across 10 bases. V was pared by 8 bases and J by 4 bases, with 6 bases of the junction left unmatched. CDR1 MNHEY and CDR2 SMNVEV come from the germline V gene (reference sequence). This CDR3 contains 14 residues.

The CDR3 reads CASSEMAGVRNEQFF. Written as DNA, the CDR3 is TGCGCCAGCAGTGAGATGGCGGGGGTGAGGAATGAGCAGTTCTTC. The chain carries TRBV10-2 and TRBJ2-1; TRBD2 agrees at 7 bases. Germline assignment: CDR1 WSHSY and CDR2 SAAADI. This CDR3 is 15 amino acids long. J was trimmed by 7 bases and V by 2 bases; bases with no gene match: 8.

This clone was observed once. This chain uses TRBV19 with TRBJ2-1, with 8 bases aligning to TRBD1. V shed 3 bases, J shed 5 bases, and the junction held 6 bases outside the gene matches. The CDR3 is 15 residues long. CDR1 is LNHDA and CDR2 is SQIVND in the germline V gene (reference sequence). CDR3 region: CASSIQGARHNEQFF. CDR3 bases: TGTGCCAGTAGTATCCAGGGGGCGCGTCACAATGAGCAGTTCTTC.

The chain employs TRBV7-9 and TRBJ2-1; tentatively, D is TRBD2 (5 bases). The CDR3 extends over 16 amino acids. Trimming left V 5 bases short and J 5 bases short, with 19 bases between. Looked up from germline, CDR1 is SEHNR and CDR2 is FQNEAQ (reference sequence). CDR3 coding DNA: TGTGCCAGCAGCACCCCCGAGAGGGAGTTACACAATGAGCAGTTCTTC. Encoded protein: CASSTPERELHNEQFF. Full variable domain (remainder filled in from reference TRBV7-9 and TRBJ2-1): DTGVSQNPRHKITKRGQNVTFRCDPISEHNRLYWYRQTLGQGPEFLTYFQNEAQLEKSRLLSDRFSAERPKGSFSTLEIQRTEQGDSAMYLCASSTPERELHNEQFFGPGTRLTVL.

The chain uses TRBV5-1 and TRBJ2-7; 14 positions agree with TRBD2. The CDR3 has 16 residues. CDR1 and CDR2 (germline): SGHRS, YFSETQ. Trimming cost V 0 bases and J 6 bases; bases outside gene matches: 5. For the CDR3, the DNA is TGCGCCAGCAGCTTGGCCGGGACTAGCGGGAGCGGCGAGCAGTACGTC. Encoded protein: CASSLAGTSGSGEQYV.

DNA of the CDR3: TGCGCCAGCAGCTTGGACTGGTCTGGAAACACCATATATTTT. Protein sequence: CASSLDWSGNTIYF. This chain connects TRBV5-1 to TRBJ1-3; D remains ambiguous. The germline CDR1 and CDR2 sequences are SGHRS and YFSETQ. This CDR3 spans 14 amino acids. Trimming removed 0 bases from V and 1 base from J, with 5 bases in between.

This clone came up many times. The V call is TRBV5-1, the J call TRBJ2-6, with D possibly matching TRBD1 (5 bases). Germline CDR1 is SGHRS and CDR2 is YFSETQ. Trimming shortened V by 0 bases and J by 3 bases, and 16 bases separated the two germline ends. The CDR3 covers 18 residues. CDR3 DNA sequence: TGCGCCAGCAGCTTGGAGGTGCAGGGTTCATTTGGGGCCAACGTCCTGACTTTC. Its protein is CASSLEVQGSFGANVLTF.

In DNA, the CDR3 is TGTGCCAGCAGTTACTCGGGACTAGCGGGGAACACCGGGGAGCTGTTTTTT. This encodes CASSYSGLAGNTGELFF. The rearrangement uses TRBV6-2 or TRBV6-3 and TRBJ2-2, with 12 bases identical to TRBD2. CDR1 and CDR2 (germline): MNHEY, SVGEGT. This CDR3 is built from 17 residues. After removal of 0 bases from V and 1 base from J, the junction contained 0 bases not matched to a gene.

This CDR3 reads CASSPSAGGALEQYV. The CDR3 DNA follows: TGTGCCAGCAGTCCGTCGGCGGGGGGCGCACTAGAGCAGTACGTC. The chain recombines TRBV27 with TRBJ2-7; 8 bases align to TRBD2. The CDR3 spans 15 residues. The V and J ends lost 5 bases and 7 bases, in that order; junction bases with no gene match: 13. The germline V gene encodes CDR1 MNHEY and CDR2 SMNVEV (reference sequence).

J is TRBJ2-4 and V is TRBV4-3, with D tentatively TRBD2 (6 bases). Germline V lookup: CDR1 LGHNA, CDR2 YSLEER. V lost 0 bases, J lost 0 bases, and 12 bases lay in between. CDR3 length: 17 residues. The CDR3 loop is CASSQDLGGVAKNIQYF. The CDR3 DNA reads as TGCGCCAGCAGCCAAGATTTGGGGGGAGTAGCCAAAAACATTCAGTACTTC.

CDR3 protein: CASSFDRAGNAFF. As DNA, the CDR3 is TGTGCCAGCAGCTTTGACAGGGCCGGTAATGCTTTCTTT. The V and J genes are TRBV2 and TRBJ1-1, with 7 bases that match TRBD1. The J segment lost 11 bases and the V segment lost 6 bases, leaving 12 bases of the junction unmatched. From germline, CDR1 is SNHLY and CDR2 FYNNEI. The CDR3 runs 13 residues. The entire variable domain, with the rest obtained from reference TRBV2 and TRBJ1-1, is as follows: EPEVTQTPSHQVTQMGQEVILRCVPISNHLYFYWYRQILGQKVEFLVSFYNNEISEKSEIFDDQFSVERPDGSNFTLKIRSTKLEDSAMYFCASSFDRAGNAFFGQGTRLTVV.

The chain has TRBV14 and TRBJ2-1; tentatively, D is TRBD1 (6 bases). Germline values: CDR1 SGHDN, CDR2 FVKESK. The CDR3 covers 12 residues. V was clipped by 10 bases and J by 4 bases, with 11 bases between them. The CDR3 sequence: CANLDSYNEQFF. The CDR3 region has the DNA TGTGCCAACTTGGACAGTTACAATGAGCAGTTCTTC.

The rearrangement uses TRBV11-2 and TRBJ2-2; 12 bases agree with TRBD2. The germline V gene encodes CDR1 SGHAT and CDR2 FQNNGV. This CDR3 is built from 18 residues. V dropped 5 bases and J dropped 0; count of bases not matched to a gene: 7. The CDR3 reads CASSPRLAGASNTGELFF. The CDR3 nucleotides read TGTGCCAGCAGCCCCCGACTAGCGGGGGCTTCGAACACCGGGGAGCTGTTTTTT.

V usage is TRBV7-2 and J usage is TRBJ1-1, with D possibly matching TRBD1 (5 bases). This CDR3 spans 13 amino acids. In germline, CDR1 is SGHTA, CDR2 FQGNSA. V was shortened by 5 bases and J by 4 bases, with 11 bases between the two germline ends. The CDR3 DNA reads as TGTGCCAGCAGCCCAGGGCGCGGCACTGAAGCTTTCTTT. This encodes CASSPGRGTEAFF.